This entry describes one TCR beta chain. The entry originates in a study of blood T cell repertoires in COVID-19. Study-level information: Samples representing acute and convalescent COVID-19 were sourced from the United States, Italy and Spain.

V shed 6 bases, J shed 0 bases, and the junction held 5 bases outside the gene matches. The CDR3 consists of 15 residues. Germline V gives CDR1 MNHEY, CDR2 SVGAGI. The data were produced by immunoSEQ multiplex PCR, yet TCRdb's version contains in-frame clones alone and is incomplete. Found here are 150,000 to 200,000 clones, 80% to 85% of them singletons; the top ten hold approximately 10%. This receptor was obtained from a man between 70 and 80 years old with active or convalescent COVID-19. The sample taken for sequencing was peripheral blood. The chain is built from TRBV6-5 and TRBJ2-7; 10 positions match TRBD2. CDR3 DNA sequence: TGTGCCAGCAGCAACCCTAGCGGGAGCTCCTACGAGCAGTACTTC. This encodes CASSNPSGSSYEQYF.